These T cell receptor beta chains were read from a single sample in a study of CD8+ T cells in alopecia areata. Using immunoSEQ multiplex PCR, the repertoire was profiled, and TCRdb retains in-frame clones only, with some absent. The sample includes 270,000 or so clones, 55% to 70% of them seen just once. The input for sequencing was CD4+ T cells sorted from blood, taken at week 24, from a patient treated with tofacitinib. The receptor source for this set is a human donor with alopecia areata. The CDR3 runs from the conserved cysteine through the conserved F or W. Each record gives: V gene, D gene, J gene, clone size, CDR3 DNA, CDR3 protein. The D gene is left open where the match is weak. Clone sizes are given selectively: once, few, many, or a class where the clone is expanded.

TRBV7-9	TRBD2	TRBJ2-2	NA	TGTGCCAGCAGCTTCCTGGGACTAGTAAACACCGGGGAGCTGTTTTTT	CASSFLGLVNTGELFF
TRBV5-1	NA	TRBJ2-3	NA	TGCGCCAGCAGCCTGACCCAGGCAGATACGCAGTATTTT	CASSLTQADTQYF
TRBV5-4	NA	TRBJ1-1	NA	TGTGCCAGCAGCCAGCAGGACACTGAAGCTTTCTTT	CASSQQDTEAFF
TRBV6-1	NA	TRBJ1-5	few	TGTGCCAGCACCGATACACACAATCAGCCCCAGCATTTT	CASTDTHNQPQHF
TRBV5-8	NA	TRBJ2-3	few	TGTGCCAGCAGTTCCGGGGTGACGCAGTATTTT	CASSSGVTQYF
TRBV30	NA	TRBJ1-5	few	TGTGCCTGGAGTGCATCCGGCCAGCCCCAGCATTTT	CAWSASGQPQHF
TRBV29-1	NA	TRBJ1-4	NA	TGCAGCGTTGCTTTTGAAACACAGGGCCCGAGAGGGAAACTGTTTTTT	CSVAFETQGPRGKLFF
TRBV30	TRBD1	TRBJ1-4	NA	TGTGCCTGGAGTGGGGACAGGTGGTCCTCTTCACCTAATGAAAAACTGTTTTTT	CAWSGDRWSSSPNEKLFF
TRBV15	NA	TRBJ2-6	few	TGTGCCACCAGCAGCTCGAGGTTATGGTCCGGGGCCAACGTCCTGACTTTC	CATSSSRLWSGANVLTF
TRBV29-1	NA	TRBJ2-1	NA	TGCAGCGTTGCCGGGTCGAGCTCCTACAATGAGCAGTTCTTC	CSVAGSSSYNEQFF
TRBV29-1	TRBD2	TRBJ2-1	NA	TGCAGCGTTGAAGCCGGGACTAGCGGGGTCGATGAGCAGTTCTTC	CSVEAGTSGVDEQFF
TRBV4-1	NA	TRBJ2-4	NA	TGCGCCAGCAGCCAAGAGACGGGGCTAGGGAGCGTTCAGTACTTC	CASSQETGLGSVQYF
TRBV30	NA	TRBJ1-1	NA	TGTGCCTGGAGTCCCCCTCGGAACACTGAAGCTTTCTTT	CAWSPPRNTEAFF